A single sample is the source of the 27 T cell receptor beta chains below, sequenced in a study of CD8 T cells in Susac syndrome. Random hexamers primed reverse transcription of about 0.45 to 1 ug RNA. TCRdb redid the calling of the immunoSEQ multiplex PCR reads with MiXCR, one entry per CDR3 protein. The sample records roughly 100,000 distinct CDR3 sequences, approximately 96% being singletons. The specimen was CD8+ T cells from PBMCs. The origin of the receptors is a human donor with Susac syndrome.

This clonotype turned up a few times. V gene TRBV4-2 combines with J gene TRBJ2-7; D possibly corresponds to TRBD1 (6 bases). Looked up from germline, CDR1 is LGHNA and CDR2 is YNFKEQ. V dropped 3 bases and J dropped 1 base, with 7 bases sitting between them. The length of the CDR3 is 13 residues. CDR3 protein: CASSQGASYEQYF. CDR3 nucleotide sequence: TGTGCCAGCAGCCAGGGGGCATCCTACGAGCAGTACTTC.

The chain has TRBV2 and TRBJ1-4; D might be TRBD1 (5 bases). The germline V gene has CDR1 SNHLY and CDR2 FYNNEI. This CDR3 has 13 residues. V lost 6 bases and J 8 bases, leaving 13 bases between the germline ends. The CDR3 region is CASSAGRGEKLFF. The CDR3 coding sequence is TGTGCCAGCAGCGCGGGACGAGGGGAAAAACTGTTTTTT.

J is TRBJ1-2 and V is TRBV30; D ambiguous. V lost 3 bases to trimming and J lost 6 bases, with 5 bases between them. CDR1 is GTSNPN, CDR2 SVGIG, per germline (reference sequence). CDR3 size: 10 residues. The CDR3 DNA is TGTGCCTGGAGGACGGATGGCTACACCTTC. Its translation is CAWRTDGYTF.

CDR3 DNA: TGTGCCACCTCCGCTCGGGCCTCGGATACGCAGTATTTT. Residues: CATSARASDTQYF. This chain joins TRBV15 and TRBJ2-3; D call uncertain. Per germline, CDR1 LNHNV and CDR2 YYDKDF (reference sequence). CDR3 length equals 13 residues. V dropped 8 bases and J dropped 6 bases, with 15 bases sitting between them.

V gene TRBV6-5 combines with J gene TRBJ2-1; D remains ambiguous. V dropped 0 bases and J dropped 6 bases, with 9 bases sitting between them. There are 14 residues in the CDR3. Germline V gives CDR1 MNHEY, CDR2 SVGAGI. CDR3 nucleotides: TGTGCCAGCAGTTACTCGGCACAGACCAATGAGCAGTTCTTC. Translation: CASSYSAQTNEQFF.

J is TRBJ2-3 and V is TRBV10-2; 8 nucleotides agree with TRBD2. With V trimmed by 9 bases and J by 0 bases, 5 bases remained unmatched. CDR3 length: 14 amino acids. Germline values: CDR1 WSHSY, CDR2 SAAADI. CDR3 sequence: CASGGGPSTDTQYF. In DNA, the CDR3 is TGCGCCAGTGGCGGGGGGCCAAGCACAGATACGCAGTATTTT.

V usage is TRBV24-1 and J usage is TRBJ2-1, with a weak D call TRBD1 (6 bases). The V end lost 3 bases, the J end lost 3 bases, and 14 bases lay between the germline ends. The CDR3 sequence is 16 residues long. Per germline, CDR1 KGHDR and CDR2 SFDVKD. CDR3 DNA sequence: TGTGCCACCAGTGATCGGCAGGGGTTCAACTACAATGAGCAGTTCTTC. This gives the protein CATSDRQGFNYNEQFF.

The CDR3 loop is CSVGGGGNTGELFF. DNA of the CDR3: TGCAGCGTTGGCGGGGGGGGGAACACCGGGGAGCTGTTTTTT. This chain connects TRBV29-1 to TRBJ2-2; 9 nucleotides match TRBD2. The V gene's germline CDR1 is SQVTM and CDR2 ANQGSEA. J was trimmed by 1 base and V by 4 bases; bases with no gene match: 1. The CDR3 length is 14 residues.

The genes are TRBV20-1 and TRBJ1-2; D is perhaps TRBD1 (6 bases). The CDR3 is 13 residues long. Germline CDR1 DFQATT, CDR2 SNEGSKA (reference sequence). V was cut by 4 bases and J by 4 bases, with 13 bases left in between. DNA for the CDR3: TGCAGTGCTACACGACAGGCCTCCTATGGCTACACCTTC. Its translation is CSATRQASYGYTF.

This clonotype was recorded only once. The V and J genes are TRBV29-1 and TRBJ1-2; 9 bases align to TRBD1. Germline V gives CDR1 SQVTM, CDR2 ANQGSEA. Unmatched junction bases numbered 7, after V lost 7 bases and J lost 4 bases. The CDR3 loop spans 13 amino acids. CDR3 nucleotides: TGCAGCGCTCCGGGACAGGGAAGCTATGGCTACACCTTC. This sequence encodes CSAPGQGSYGYTF.

The DNA for the CDR3 is TGTGCCTGGAGTACCCTTAACAGCGGGCAGCCCCAGCATTTT. It encodes CAWSTLNSGQPQHF. J is TRBJ1-5 and V is TRBV30; D uncertain. V was clipped by 2 bases and J by 7 bases, with 15 bases between them. The CDR3 is 14 residues long. From germline, CDR1 is GTSNPN and CDR2 SVGIG (reference sequence).

V gene TRBV20-1 combines with J gene TRBJ2-7; TRBD1 matches 9 bases. V shed 6 bases and J 2 bases; nucleotides not matched to a gene: 8. This CDR3 region has 14 residues. Germline V gene sequence: CDR1 DFQATT, CDR2 SNEGSKA (reference sequence). DNA for the CDR3: TGCAGTGCGAAAAGCCGGGACAGGGCCTACGAGCAGTACTTC. Encoded protein: CSAKSRDRAYEQYF.

The chain uses TRBV6-6 and TRBJ2-1, with TRBD1 matching 7 bases. V gave up 10 bases and J gave up 3 bases; unmatched junction bases: 6. This CDR3 has 13 residues. Germline-derived CDR1 and CDR2 are MNHNY and SVGAGI (reference sequence). The CDR3, as DNA: TGTGCCACCCGAGGGGGCCACTACAATGAGCAGTTCTTC. It specifies CATRGGHYNEQFF.

This sequence joins TRBV21-1 and TRBJ1-5; the DNA was not used to check the table's D call, TRBD1. TRBV21-1 is a pseudogene. This CDR3 spans 15 amino acids. This CDR3 reads CASSKGDQSDQPQHF. The CDR3 DNA follows: TGTGCCAGCAGCAAGGGGGATCAATCCGATCAGCCCCAGCATTTT.

The chain joins TRBV30 to TRBJ1-4; 7 bases are shared with TRBD1. The J segment lost 2 bases and the V segment lost 3 bases, leaving 3 bases of the junction unmatched. The CDR3 is 14 amino acids. Germline values: CDR1 GTSNPN, CDR2 SVGIG (reference sequence). This chain's CDR3 is CAWRQGQTNEKLFF. The CDR3 region has the DNA TGTGCCTGGAGACAGGGACAGACTAATGAAAAACTGTTTTTT.

The CDR3 is CASSTGGQETQYF. CDR3 sequence (DNA): TGTGCCAGCAGCACCGGGGGCCAAGAGACCCAGTACTTC. This chain joins TRBV5-4 and TRBJ2-5; perhaps TRBD2 as D (6 bases). V was shortened by 4 bases and J by 1 base, with 8 bases between the two germline ends. The CDR3 covers 13 residues. CDR1 is SGHNT, CDR2 YYREEE, per germline (reference sequence). Based on the CDR3 plus reference TRBV5-4 and TRBJ2-5, the full variable domain is ETGVTQSPTHLIKTRGQQVTLRCSSQSGHNTVSWYQQALGQGPQFIFQYYREEENGRGNFPPRFSGLQFPNYSSELNVNALELDDSALYLCASSTGGQETQYFGPGTRLLVL.

The chain carries TRBV5-1 and TRBJ1-2, with D possibly being TRBD1 (5 bases). The CDR3 covers 13 residues. The V gene's germline CDR1 is SGHRS and CDR2 YFSETQ. V was cut by 6 bases and J by 3 bases, with 12 bases left in between. CDR3 region: CASNPGLDYGYTF. The CDR3 bases are TGCGCCAGCAATCCAGGGTTGGACTATGGCTACACCTTC.

The chain links TRBV24-1 to TRBJ2-6, with D possibly matching TRBD1 (6 bases). V dropped 4 bases and J dropped 2 bases, with 14 bases sitting between them. The length of the CDR3 is 17 residues. Germline CDR1 is KGHDR and CDR2 is SFDVKD. CDR3 DNA sequence: TGTGCCACCAGTGAGGAAGGGGGATGGACTGGGGCCAACGTCCTGACTTTC. It encodes CATSEEGGWTGANVLTF.

Here the CDR3 reads CASSLDRALGETQYF. The CDR3 DNA follows: TGTGCCAGCAGCCTTGACAGGGCCCTGGGGGAGACCCAGTACTTC. J is TRBJ2-5 and V is TRBV7-6; TRBD1 matches at 7 bases. This CDR3 comprises 15 residues. The V gene's germline CDR1 is SGHVS and CDR2 FNYEAQ. V dropped 5 bases and J dropped 5; count of bases not matched to a gene: 11.

V gene TRBV24-1 combines with J gene TRBJ2-5; 8 positions match TRBD2. The V gene end was trimmed by 2 bases and the J gene end by 1 base; junction bases not matched to a gene: 11. In germline, CDR1 is KGHDR, CDR2 SFDVKD. This CDR3 has 18 amino acids. The CDR3: CATSDCTGRGARQETQYF. The CDR3 bases are TGTGCCACCAGTGATTGCACCGGGCGGGGGGCCCGCCAAGAGACCCAGTACTTC.

This chain connects TRBV9 to TRBJ1-5, with 7 nucleotides matching TRBD1. V was pared by 5 bases and J by 5 bases, with 19 bases of the junction left unmatched. This CDR3 contains 18 residues. Germline assignment: CDR1 SGDLS and CDR2 YYNGEE. Written as DNA, the CDR3 is TGTGCCAGCAGTTCCCCTCTTGCGGGCACAGGGGAGCATCAGCCCCAGCATTTT. As protein: CASSSPLAGTGEHQPQHF.

The J gene is TRBJ1-3, the V gene TRBV9, with D possibly matching TRBD1 (5 bases). Trimming stripped 0 bases from V and 2 bases from J, with 6 bases between. The CDR3 is made up of 14 amino acids. The germline V gene encodes CDR1 SGDLS and CDR2 YYNGEE. CDR3 DNA sequence: TGTGCCAGCAGCGTAGCAGGGACTGGAAACACCATATATTTT. This sequence encodes CASSVAGTGNTIYF.

The chain uses TRBV7-2 and TRBJ2-7; D might be TRBD1 (6 bases). The length of the CDR3 is 14 residues. Trimming stripped 2 bases from V and 7 bases from J, with 15 bases between. The germline V gene encodes CDR1 SGHTA and CDR2 FQGNSA. The DNA for the CDR3 is TGTGCCAGCAGCTTATTGCCAACAGGGCGGGAGCAGTACTTC. Translation: CASSLLPTGREQYF.

The V gene is TRBV23-1, the J gene TRBJ2-7; TRBD2 agrees at 7 bases. TRBV23-1 is labeled an ORF, and its function is uncertain. J was trimmed by 2 bases and V by 2 bases; bases with no gene match: 12. The CDR3 sequence is 17 residues long. CDR3 DNA sequence: TGCGCCAGCAGTCAAAGGTCGGGAGGTAAATCAACCTACGAGCAGTACTTC. Residues: CASSQRSGGKSTYEQYF.

The chain employs TRBV20-1 and TRBJ2-7; TRBD1 might be the D (6 bases). This CDR3 is built from 13 residues. Between the trimmed V and J ends, which lost 1 base and 3 bases, there was a span of 10 bases. Germline values: CDR1 DFQATT, CDR2 SNEGSKA (reference sequence). Written as DNA, the CDR3 is TGCAGTGCTAGAGGGACAGCAGGCTACGAGCAGTACTTC. Its translation: CSARGTAGYEQYF.

This clonotype was seen only once. The genes are TRBV15 and TRBJ2-3, with unresolved D. This CDR3 comprises 13 residues. The V and J ends lost 0 bases and 10 bases respectively, with 11 bases between them. The V gene's germline CDR1 is LNHNV and CDR2 YYDKDF (reference sequence). CDR3: CATSRERFNSQYF. The CDR3 DNA sequence: TGTGCCACCAGCAGAGAGAGGTTTAATTCGCAGTATTTT. Supplemented by reference TRBV15 and TRBJ2-3, the full variable domain reads DAMVIQNPRYQVTQFGKPVTLSCSQTLNHNVMYWYQQKSSQAPKLLFHYYDKDFNNEADTPDNFQSRRPNTSFCFLDIRSPGLGDTAMYLCATSRERFNSQYFGPGTRLTVL.

J is TRBJ2-7 and V is TRBV29-1, with a tentative D call TRBD1 (6 bases). Trimming removed 5 bases at V and 1 base at J, with 12 bases between. In germline, CDR1 is SQVTM, CDR2 ANQGSEA. The CDR3 totals 13 residues. In nucleotides, the CDR3 is TGCAGCGTTTCCCAGGGGCCATCCTACGAGCAGTACTTC. It is translated as CSVSQGPSYEQYF.